This entry features one T cell receptor beta chain sequence. Its matching antigen is unknown. Germline V gives CDR1 SGHTA, CDR2 FQGNSA. The V segment lost 0 bases and the J segment 0 bases; nucleotides outside the gene matches: 2. The CDR3 sequence is 17 residues long. The sample is drawn from a study of T cell responses to AZD1222 COVID-19 vaccine. Study conclusions and caveats: An increase in Spike-specific TCR breadth and depth was observed after two AZD1222 doses.

Only in-frame clones appear in the TCRdb table, and some are missing; sequencing was by immunoSEQ multiplex PCR. The table records 190,000 or so clones, under 95% of them present only once. The chain combines TRBV7-2 with TRBJ2-3; 11 bases agree with TRBD2. Sequences were derived from peripheral blood, sampled 28 days after the second AZD1222 dose. The sequence was obtained from an adult who received the AZD1222 COVID-19 vaccine. The CDR3 protein is CASSLASGGGSTDTQYF. The CDR3 DNA sequence: TGTGCCAGCAGCTTAGCTAGCGGGGGGGGGAGCACAGATACGCAGTATTTT.